Listed here is a single TCR beta chain. The sample originates from a study of control samples from healthy donors and cancer patients. CDR1 is MGHDK and CDR2 is SYGVNS in the germline V gene. This CDR3 contains 15 residues. V shed 7 bases and J shed 1 base, with 14 bases lying between them. Using immunoSEQ multiplex PCR, the repertoire was profiled, and TCRdb retains in-frame clones only, with some absent. The data contain about 160,000 clones, 96% of them singletons. The TCR comes from a woman in her thirties in good health. This chain links TRBV25-1 with TRBJ2-4, with a possible D match to TRBD2 (7 bases). The sample taken for sequencing was blood. CDR3 sequence reads: CASTEGGGAKNIQYF. In nucleotides, the CDR3 is TGTGCCAGCACCGAGGGAGGGGGGGCCAAAAACATTCAGTACTTC.